This T cell receptor beta chain derives from a study of T cells after yellow fever vaccination. TCRdb recomputed calls from the 5' RACE reads with MiXCR, one row per CDR3 protein. This table holds approximately 160,000 distinct CDR3 sequences, around 8.5% found once. Only a few counts were recorded for this clonotype. Looked up from germline, CDR1 is ENHRY and CDR2 is SYGVKD. The CDR3 contains 17 residues. Unmatched junction bases numbered 10, after V lost 0 bases and J lost 2 bases. The chain employs TRBV10-3 and TRBJ2-7; 7 bases map to TRBD1. This receptor was taken from a man aged 18 to 30 who received the YFV17D yellow fever vaccine. The sequencing here drew on CD8+ T cells sorted from PBMCs, taken 45 days after the yellow fever booster vaccination. The chain's CDR3 is CAISESKYGQGAYEQYF. For the CDR3, the DNA is TGTGCCATCAGTGAGTCTAAATACGGGCAGGGGGCCTACGAGCAGTACTTC.